A single TCR beta chain is shown here with its context. The entry originates in a study of CD8+ T cells in alopecia areata. Study-level background: The study gave tofacitinib for 6 to 18 months, then 6 months off drug.

The treatment here: oral pan-JAK inhibitor, 5-10 mg twice daily. Punch biopsies of lesional scalp, plus peripheral blood, were taken from alopecia areata patients. V lost 5 bases, J lost 4 bases, and 8 bases stayed unmatched. The germline V gene encodes CDR1 SGHDT and CDR2 YYEEEE. There are 14 residues in the CDR3. Following extraction, RNA underwent reverse transcription to cDNA, which served as the sequencing template. TCRdb's table, derived via immunoSEQ multiplex PCR, lists solely in-frame clones and lacks some. The sample shows 110,000 to 150,000 clones, 50% to 65% of them seen only once. The receptor was isolated from a human donor with alopecia areata. The chain couples TRBV5-6 to TRBJ1-1, with 7 bases that match TRBD1. The sequenced sample was CD8+ T cells sorted from blood, obtained at week 4, from a patient treated with tofacitinib. This CDR3 is CASSLETGTTEAFF. The CDR3 coding sequence is TGTGCCAGCAGTCTTGAGACAGGGACCACTGAAGCTTTCTTT.